This T cell receptor beta chain was recovered during a study of T cell repertoires in cytomegalovirus infection. Regarding the study as a whole: Across the ex vivo response, the dominant clonotypes were HLA-C-restricted CMV-specific TCR beta clonotypes.

TCRdb used MiXCR to reprocess the reads, holding one entry per CDR3 protein. The sample includes about 830,000 distinct CDR3 sequences, approximately 32% of them seen just once. Trimming stripped 1 base from V and 10 bases from J, with 20 bases between. The CDR3 is made up of 16 amino acids. Germline CDR1 reads SGHVS; CDR2 reads FQNEAQ. Ten or more counts support this clonotype. The antigen is unknown. The sequence was collected from a human donor in good health (CMV status not recorded). Some clones in this sample may be carry-over from other donors' samples. Sequenced here: cultured CD8+ T cells from PBMCs, sampled from culture after CMV antigen stimulation. The chain has TRBV7-8 and TRBJ2-1; D is perhaps TRBD1 (6 bases). Here the CDR3 DNA reads TGTGCCAGCAGCTTAGAAGGGGGACCGAGAGCGCGGGAGCAGTTCTTC. It codes for CASSLEGGPRAREQFF.